The next 17 T cell receptor beta chains were all read from a single sample in a study of blood T cell repertoires in COVID-19. Profiled with immunoSEQ multiplex PCR; TCRdb holds only in-frame clones, not every one. Among approximately 120,000 clones listed, roughly 92% were seen once. Material: peripheral blood. All receptors derive from a man aged 45 to 65 with COVID-19, enrolled during active disease.

This clone was seen only once. The V and J genes are TRBV29-1 and TRBJ2-4; TRBD2 aligns across 12 bases. This CDR3 comprises 17 residues. Trimming removed 2 bases from V and 1 base from J; junction bases left unmatched: 6. CDR1 SQVTM and CDR2 ANQGSEA come from the germline V gene. The CDR3 spells CSVERLAGGLAKNIQYF. The CDR3 region has the DNA TGCAGCGTTGAACGGCTAGCGGGAGGGCTGGCCAAAAACATTCAGTACTTC.

The chain combines TRBV24-1 with TRBJ2-3; D may be TRBD1 (5 bases). The V end lost 1 base, the J end lost 4 bases, and 11 bases lay between the germline ends. Germline V gene lookup returns CDR1 KGHDR and CDR2 SFDVKD. The CDR3 sequence is 15 residues long. The DNA for the CDR3 is TGTGCCACCAGTGATTTCCCCCAGGGCCCAGATACGCAGTATTTT. Translated, it gives CATSDFPQGPDTQYF.

This chain joins TRBV5-1 and TRBJ1-3, with a possible D match to TRBD1 (5 bases). V lost 0 bases to trimming and J lost 4 bases, with 14 bases between them. The CDR3 length is 16 residues. Germline-derived CDR1 and CDR2 are SGHRS and YFSETQ. The CDR3 here is CASSLAGGAGGNTIYF. The CDR3 DNA reads TGCGCCAGCAGCTTGGCCGGGGGAGCGGGCGGAAACACCATATATTTT.

The rearrangement uses TRBV19 and TRBJ1-5; D remains unclear. Germline values: CDR1 LNHDA, CDR2 SQIVND (reference sequence). This CDR3 is built from 14 residues. V gave up 3 bases and J gave up 0 bases, with 6 bases separating them. For the CDR3, the DNA is TGTGCCAGTAGTATCCCGTATAGCAATCAGCCCCAGCATTTT. This sequence encodes CASSIPYSNQPQHF.

This chain joins TRBV6-6 and TRBJ2-1; no firm D call. Trimming left V 5 bases short and J 6 bases short, with 5 bases between. CDR1 is MNHNY and CDR2 is SVGAGI in the germline V gene (reference sequence). This CDR3 is built from 11 residues. The CDR3 spells CASSISNEQFF. In DNA, the CDR3 is TGTGCCAGCAGTATCAGCAATGAGCAGTTCTTC.

The V and J genes are TRBV11-1 and TRBJ2-1, with TRBD2 matching over 7 bases. Unmatched junction bases numbered 8, after V lost 1 base and J lost 8 bases. This CDR3 has 15 amino acids. The germline gives CDR1 SGHAT, CDR2 FQDESV (reference sequence). In DNA form, the CDR3 reads TGTGCCAGCAGCTTAGGGCGGGAGCGAGGGGATGAGCAGTTCTTC. It specifies CASSLGRERGDEQFF.

The V gene is TRBV4-2, the J gene TRBJ2-3; D is ambiguous. CDR3 length: 17 amino acids. Germline V gene lookup returns CDR1 LGHNA and CDR2 YNFKEQ. The V end was cut by 1 base, the J end by 2 bases, with 16 bases between. CDR3 sequence (DNA): TGTGCCAGCAGCCAAGTTCAAGAAATGGAGTTCACAGATACGCAGTATTTT. This translates into CASSQVQEMEFTDTQYF.

This chain joins TRBV7-9 and TRBJ2-5, with a tentative D call TRBD2 (6 bases). The CDR3 is 16 residues long. The germline V and J ends were trimmed by 4 bases and 5 bases, with 20 bases remaining between them. CDR1 is SEHNR and CDR2 is FQNEAQ in the germline V gene (reference sequence). The CDR3: CASSSPGLPSRETQYF. The DNA for the CDR3 is TGTGCCAGCAGCTCACCGGGACTCCCATCACGGGAGACCCAGTACTTC.

The V call is TRBV19, the J call TRBJ2-6; 12 nucleotides line up with TRBD2. After removal of 7 bases from V and 0 bases from J, the junction contained 10 bases not matched to a gene. CDR1 LNHDA and CDR2 SQIVND come from the germline V gene (reference sequence). The CDR3 spans 19 residues. DNA for the CDR3: TGTGCCAGTACCAATGGACTAGCGGGGCCCCGCTCTGGGGCCAACGTCCTGACTTTC. Its protein product is CASTNGLAGPRSGANVLTF.

This chain's CDR3 is CASTPWGGLGGELFF. CDR3 nucleotide sequence: TGTGCCAGTACCCCGTGGGGGGGGCTAGGCGGGGAGCTGTTTTTT. This sequence joins TRBV19 and TRBJ2-2, with D possibly being TRBD2 (7 bases). The CDR3 extends over 15 amino acids. The ends were cut back, 7 bases at V and 7 bases at J, with 19 bases in the middle. CDR1 LNHDA and CDR2 SQIVND come from the germline V gene (reference sequence).

The rearrangement uses TRBV19 and TRBJ2-3; 13 bases line up with TRBD2. Germline V gene sequence: CDR1 LNHDA, CDR2 SQIVND (reference sequence). CDR3 length equals 15 residues. After removal of 9 bases from V and 7 bases from J, the junction contained 10 bases not matched to a gene. The chain's CDR3 is CASAETSGRTNTQYF. CDR3 sequence (DNA): TGTGCCAGCGCAGAGACTAGCGGGAGGACCAATACGCAGTATTTT. The full variable domain, its missing parts supplied by reference TRBV19 and TRBJ2-3, is DGGITQSPKYLFRKEGQNVTLSCEQNLNHDAMYWYRQDPGQGLRLIYYSQIVNDFQKGDIAEGYSVSREKKESFPLTVTSAQKNPTAFYLCASAETSGRTNTQYFGPGTRLTVL.

The genes are TRBV6-1 and TRBJ1-5; 7 bases map to TRBD1. The germline gives CDR1 MNHNS, CDR2 SASEGT. V trimming: 3 bases; J trimming: 2 bases; junction bases outside the gene matches: 4. The CDR3 runs 15 residues. The CDR3 region is CASSETGTGNQPQHF. In nucleotides, the CDR3 is TGTGCCAGCAGTGAGACAGGGACTGGCAATCAGCCCCAGCATTTT.

The V and J genes are TRBV4-1 and TRBJ1-4; TRBD1 might be the D (5 bases). Between the trimmed V and J ends, which lost 2 bases and 1 base, there was a span of 8 bases. The CDR3 covers 15 residues. Germline assignment: CDR1 MGHRA and CDR2 YSYEKL. The CDR3: CASSQPGITNEKLFF. CDR3 bases: TGCGCCAGCAGCCAACCAGGGATAACTAATGAAAAACTGTTTTTT.

CDR3 DNA sequence: TGCGCCAGCAGCGTAGCGGGAGAAAACACCGGGGAGCTGTTTTTT. Translating gives CASSVAGENTGELFF. The chain employs TRBV10-1 and TRBJ2-2, with 9 nucleotides matching TRBD2. There are 15 residues in the CDR3. Trimming at V came to 6 bases and at J to 2 bases, leaving 4 bases not matched to a gene. Looked up from germline, CDR1 is WNHNN and CDR2 is SYGVQD (reference sequence).

The CDR3 sequence is CASSSPRGTGGTGANVLTF. In nucleotides, the CDR3 is TGTGCCAGCAGCTCCCCCCGGGGGACAGGGGGGACCGGGGCCAACGTCCTGACTTTC. The chain recombines TRBV11-2 with TRBJ2-6; 11 bases agree with TRBD1. This CDR3 contains 19 residues. Germline CDR1 is SGHAT and CDR2 is FQNNGV. The junction had 12 bases not matched to a gene; V was cut back by 4 bases and J by 4 bases.

This sequence joins TRBV6-1 and TRBJ2-1; 10 nucleotides agree with TRBD1. Germline CDR1 is MNHNS and CDR2 is SASEGT. The CDR3 extends over 17 amino acids. V trimming: 2 bases; J trimming: 3 bases; junction bases outside the gene matches: 7. This chain's CDR3 is CASSEIHWTGGYNEQFF. The CDR3 nucleotides are TGTGCCAGCAGTGAAATACATTGGACAGGGGGCTACAATGAGCAGTTCTTC.

The CDR3 reads CASSVPGTMNTGELFF. The CDR3 DNA sequence: TGTGCCAGCAGCGTACCCGGGACAATGAACACCGGGGAGCTGTTTTTT. This chain links TRBV7-9 with TRBJ2-2; TRBD1 might be the D (6 bases). From germline, CDR1 is SEHNR and CDR2 FQNEAQ (reference sequence). V lost 5 bases and J lost 1, with 14 bases in between. This CDR3 contains 16 residues.